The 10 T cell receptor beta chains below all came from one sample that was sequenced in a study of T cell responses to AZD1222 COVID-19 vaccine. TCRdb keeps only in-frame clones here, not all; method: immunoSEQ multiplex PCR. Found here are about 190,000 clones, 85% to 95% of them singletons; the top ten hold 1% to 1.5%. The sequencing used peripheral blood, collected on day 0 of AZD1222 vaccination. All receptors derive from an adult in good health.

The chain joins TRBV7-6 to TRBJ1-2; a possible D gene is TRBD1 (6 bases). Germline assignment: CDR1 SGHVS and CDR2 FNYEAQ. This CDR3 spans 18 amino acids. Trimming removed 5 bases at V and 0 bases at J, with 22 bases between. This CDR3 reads CASSPVVGQRAANYGYTF. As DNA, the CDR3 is TGTGCCAGCAGCCCAGTAGTTGGACAGCGGGCCGCTAACTATGGCTACACCTTC.

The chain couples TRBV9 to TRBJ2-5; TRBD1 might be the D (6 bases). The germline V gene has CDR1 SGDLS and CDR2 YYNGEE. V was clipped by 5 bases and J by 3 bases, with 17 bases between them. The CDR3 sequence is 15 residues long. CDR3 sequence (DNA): TGTGCCAGCAGTGACTTGGGACAAGAAGAAGAGACCCAGTACTTC. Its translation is CASSDLGQEEETQYF.

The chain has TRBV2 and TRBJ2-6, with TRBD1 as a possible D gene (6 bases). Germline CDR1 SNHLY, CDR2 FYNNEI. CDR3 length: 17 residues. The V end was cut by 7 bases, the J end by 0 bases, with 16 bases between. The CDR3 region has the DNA TGTGCCAGCATTTGGATAGGCAGGGGCTCTGGGGCCAACGTCCTGACTTTC. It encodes CASIWIGRGSGANVLTF.

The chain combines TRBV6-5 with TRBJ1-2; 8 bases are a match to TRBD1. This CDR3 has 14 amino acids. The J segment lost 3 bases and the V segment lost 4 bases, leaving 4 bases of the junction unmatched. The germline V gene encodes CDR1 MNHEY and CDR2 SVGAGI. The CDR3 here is CASSFGQGYYGYTF. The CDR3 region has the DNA TGTGCCAGCAGTTTCGGACAGGGATACTATGGCTACACCTTC.

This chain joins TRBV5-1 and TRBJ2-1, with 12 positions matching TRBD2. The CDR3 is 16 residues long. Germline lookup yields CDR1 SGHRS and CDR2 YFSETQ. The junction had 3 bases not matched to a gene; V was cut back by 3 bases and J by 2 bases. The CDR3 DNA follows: TGCGCCAGCAGCTGGACTAGCGGGGAGACCTACAATGAGCAGTTCTTC. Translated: CASSWTSGETYNEQFF.

This CDR3 is CASSPSARTTNEKLFF. The CDR3 coding sequence is TGTGCCAGCAGCCCCTCAGCGCGGACAACTAATGAAAAACTGTTTTTT. The chain is built from TRBV9 and TRBJ1-4; no definite D call. Trimming took 4 bases from V and 0 from J, leaving 13 bases between them. The CDR3 has 16 residues. Germline V gene sequence: CDR1 SGDLS, CDR2 YYNGEE.

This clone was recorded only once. CDR3 DNA: TGTGCCAGCACCCCGGTGGGTCAGCCCCAGCATTTT. Translation gives CASTPVGQPQHF. The V gene is TRBV28, the J gene TRBJ1-5; D not certain. Germline V gene data show CDR1 as MDHEN and CDR2 as SYDVKM. CDR3 length: 12 residues. V was pared by 7 bases and J by 6 bases, with 10 bases between. The variable domain in full, with the rest retrieved from reference TRBV28 and TRBJ1-5, is DVKVTQSSRYLVKRTGEKVFLECVQDMDHENMFWYRQDPGLGLRLIYFSYDVKMKEKGDIPEGYSVSREKKERFSLILESASTNQTSMYLCASTPVGQPQHFGDGTRLSIL.

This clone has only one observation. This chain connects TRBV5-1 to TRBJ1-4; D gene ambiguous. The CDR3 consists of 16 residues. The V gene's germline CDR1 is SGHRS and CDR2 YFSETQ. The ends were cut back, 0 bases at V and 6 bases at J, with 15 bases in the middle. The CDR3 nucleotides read TGCGCCAGCAGCTTGGCTACAACCTCCACGGATGAAAAACTGTTTTTT. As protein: CASSLATTSTDEKLFF. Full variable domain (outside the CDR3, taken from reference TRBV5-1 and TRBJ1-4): KAGVTQTPRYLIKTRGQQVTLSCSPISGHRSVSWYQQTPGQGLQFLFEYFSETQRNKGNFPGRFSGRQFSNSRSEMNVSTLELGDSALYLCASSLATTSTDEKLFFGSGTQLSVL.

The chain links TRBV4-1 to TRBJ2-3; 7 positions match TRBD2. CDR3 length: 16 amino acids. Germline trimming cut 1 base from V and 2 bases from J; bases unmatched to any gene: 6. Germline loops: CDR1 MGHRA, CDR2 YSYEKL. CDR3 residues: CASSQGPGGLTDTQYF. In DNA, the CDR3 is TGCGCCAGCAGCCAAGGGCCGGGGGGACTCACAGATACGCAGTATTTT.

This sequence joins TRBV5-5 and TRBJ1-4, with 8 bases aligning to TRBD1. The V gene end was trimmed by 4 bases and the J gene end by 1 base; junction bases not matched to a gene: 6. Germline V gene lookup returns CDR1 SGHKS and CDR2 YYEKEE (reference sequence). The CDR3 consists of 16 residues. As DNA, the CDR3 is TGTGCCAGCAGCCTCGGACAGGGAGTAACTAATGAAAAACTGTTTTTT. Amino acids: CASSLGQGVTNEKLFF.